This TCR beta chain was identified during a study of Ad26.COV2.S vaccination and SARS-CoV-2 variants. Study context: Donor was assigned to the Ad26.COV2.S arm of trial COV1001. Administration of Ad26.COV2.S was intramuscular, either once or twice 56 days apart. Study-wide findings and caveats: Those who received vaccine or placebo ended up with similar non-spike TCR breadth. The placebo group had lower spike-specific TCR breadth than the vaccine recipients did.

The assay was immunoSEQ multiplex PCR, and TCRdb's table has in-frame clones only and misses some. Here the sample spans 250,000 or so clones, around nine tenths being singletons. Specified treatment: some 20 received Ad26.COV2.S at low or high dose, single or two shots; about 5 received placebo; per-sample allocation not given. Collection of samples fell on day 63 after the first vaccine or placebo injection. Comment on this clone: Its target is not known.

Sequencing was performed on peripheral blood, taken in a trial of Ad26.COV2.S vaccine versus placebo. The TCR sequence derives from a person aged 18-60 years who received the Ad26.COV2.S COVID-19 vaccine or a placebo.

The CDR3, as DNA: TGCGCCAGCAGCCAAGAGTGGGGGCCCCGTGAAAAACTGTTTTTT. Translated: CASSQEWGPREKLFF. The chain carries TRBV4-3 and TRBJ1-4, with D possibly being TRBD1 (6 bases). This CDR3 region has 15 residues. Germline assignment: CDR1 LGHNA and CDR2 YSLEER. Trimming took 0 bases from V and 7 from J, leaving 12 bases between them.